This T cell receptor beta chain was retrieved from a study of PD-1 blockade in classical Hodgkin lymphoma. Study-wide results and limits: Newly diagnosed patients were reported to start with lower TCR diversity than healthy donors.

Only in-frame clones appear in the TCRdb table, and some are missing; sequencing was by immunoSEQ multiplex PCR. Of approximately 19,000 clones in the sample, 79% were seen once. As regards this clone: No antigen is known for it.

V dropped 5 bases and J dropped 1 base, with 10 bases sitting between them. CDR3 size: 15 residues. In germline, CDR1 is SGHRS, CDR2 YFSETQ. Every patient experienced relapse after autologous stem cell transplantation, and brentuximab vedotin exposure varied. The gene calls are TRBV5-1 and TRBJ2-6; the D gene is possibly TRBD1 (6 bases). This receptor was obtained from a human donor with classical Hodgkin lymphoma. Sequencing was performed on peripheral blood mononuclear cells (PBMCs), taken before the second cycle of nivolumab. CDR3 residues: CASRPGVSGANVLTF. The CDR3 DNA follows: TGCGCCAGCAGGCCAGGGGTATCTGGGGCCAACGTCCTGACTTTC.